The source of this T cell receptor beta chain is a study of PD-L1 blockade in urothelial cancer. Spiked synthetic TCR analogs estimated absolute template abundance per PCR. Repertoires were generated with immunoSEQ multiplex PCR, while TCRdb's copy carries only in-frame clones and drops some. The repertoire includes roughly 76,000 clones, 80% to 95% of them detected once, and 0.85% to 0.9% sits in the top ten. Per germline, CDR1 MDHEN and CDR2 SYDVKM. The CDR3 extends over 15 amino acids. Trimming took off 7 bases at V and 0 bases at J, with 16 bases between the two ends. Noted time point: peripheral blood 6 weeks after treatment start.

The receptor comes from a woman older than 75 with urothelial cancer. V and J are TRBV28 and TRBJ2-7; maybe TRBD1 (6 bases). This material consisted of PBMCs, taken around atezolizumab (anti-PD-L1) treatment. The chain's CDR3 is CASTGAVTPSYEQYF. In DNA form, the CDR3 reads TGTGCCAGCACAGGGGCCGTCACACCCTCCTACGAGCAGTACTTC.